A single sample is the source of the 28 T cell receptor beta chains below, sequenced in a study of blood T cells in healthy people across ages (dated by TCRdb to the mid-2010s). Library preparation employed 5' RACE. Sequenced on an Illumina HiSeq 2500. A second PCR of roughly 6 to 12 cycles was run with a J-beta primer mix and a sample-barcoded 5' primer. TCRdb reworked the public reads: Q25 trimming with fastp, MiXCR clone assembly, productive beta chains retained. One record per CDR3 amino acid sequence lists the most common genes and DNA. The sample table lists approximately 960,000 distinct CDR3 sequences, about 29% of them with a count of one. The top ten clones comprise approximately 10% of the sample. The data were also submitted as part of a second study, on T cells of mothers and their children.

Input material: blood. These receptors all stem from a woman aged 40 to 55 in good health.

The V call is TRBV19, the J call TRBJ2-5, with 8 nucleotides matching TRBD1. With the DNA end fitting TRBJ2-7 better, the J assignment may be wrong. CDR3 length: 13 amino acids. The germline CDR1 and CDR2 sequences are LNHDA and SQIVND (reference sequence). CDR3 bases: TGTGCCAGTAGTACAGGGGGCACAAACGAGCAGTACTTC. Residues: CASSTGGTNEQYF.

This rearrangement joins TRBV20-1 to TRBJ2-1; 12 positions match TRBD2. The germline V gene encodes CDR1 DFQATT and CDR2 SNEGSKA (reference sequence). Trimming removed 6 bases from V and 2 bases from J; junction bases left unmatched: 8. The CDR3 is 16 residues long. Here the CDR3 reads CSAKTSGGLTYNEQFF. The DNA for the CDR3 is TGCAGTGCGAAGACTAGCGGGGGTCTCACCTACAATGAGCAGTTCTTC.

This clonotype was counted at least ten times. The chain has TRBV7-8 and TRBJ2-7, with 8 nucleotides matching TRBD2. V trimming: 5 bases; J trimming: 4 bases; junction bases outside the gene matches: 10. CDR1 and CDR2 (germline): SGHVS, FQNEAQ. CDR3 length: 15 amino acids. The CDR3 coding sequence is TGTGCCAGCAGCCAGGGAGGTAGCGGGGTTTACGAGCAGTACTTC. Protein product: CASSQGGSGVYEQYF.

This clonotype was detected a few times. This sequence joins TRBV28 and TRBJ1-2, with D tentatively TRBD1 (5 bases). Per germline, CDR1 MDHEN and CDR2 SYDVKM. CDR3 length: 15 amino acids. V was shortened by 3 bases and J by 7 bases, with 18 bases between the two germline ends. In DNA, the CDR3 is TGTGCCAGCAGTTTGTACCGGGAATTGGGGGGTGGCTACACCTTC. The encoded protein is CASSLYRELGGGYTF.

This clonotype was counted many times. The chain is built from TRBV7-2 and TRBJ2-6; D possibly corresponds to TRBD1 (6 bases). Germline assignment: CDR1 SGHTA and CDR2 FQGNSA. This CDR3 has 16 residues. With 1 base removed from V and 2 bases from J, the gap between germline ends came to 9 bases. The CDR3 nucleotides are TGTGCCAGCAGCTTAGATCACAGGGCTGGGGCCAACGTCCTGACTTTC. Residues: CASSLDHRAGANVLTF.

This clonotype appeared a few times. The chain is built from TRBV20-1 and TRBJ2-3; 7 positions match TRBD2. The CDR3 is made up of 18 amino acids. With 0 bases clipped from V and 0 bases from J, the junction kept 12 bases outside the gene matches. Germline-derived CDR1 and CDR2 are DFQATT and SNEGSKA (reference sequence). The CDR3 sequence is CSAREGSGASPSTDTQYF. The CDR3 DNA reads TGCAGTGCTAGAGAGGGGAGCGGGGCCTCGCCCAGCACAGATACGCAGTATTTT.

This clonotype has a count of ten or more. The chain employs TRBV29-1 and TRBJ2-1; 15 bases match TRBD2. The CDR3 spans 20 residues. CDR1 SQVTM and CDR2 ANQGSEA come from the germline V gene. V dropped 1 base and J dropped 4; count of bases not matched to a gene: 14. The CDR3 here is CSVEGFSGTSGGIPYNEQFF. The CDR3 DNA sequence: TGCAGCGTTGAAGGGTTCAGCGGGACTAGCGGGGGGATACCTTACAATGAGCAGTTCTTC.

The table lists this clonotype with a few counts. The chain carries TRBV20-1 and TRBJ2-7, with 7 nucleotides matching TRBD2. Near its end, the DNA agrees better with TRBJ2-5, so the J call may be wrong. CDR3 length: 13 residues. Germline V gene sequence: CDR1 DFQATT, CDR2 SNEGSKA (reference sequence). Here the CDR3 reads CSASRGRGETQYF. As DNA, the CDR3 is TGCAGTGCTAGTCGGGGGAGGGGTGAGACCCAGTACTTC.

This clonotype was counted ten times or more. Here the CDR3 reads CATGDSSRGSYEQYF. The CDR3 DNA reads TGTGCCACTGGGGACAGTTCCCGGGGCTCCTACGAGCAGTACTTC. The chain employs TRBV2 and TRBJ2-7; 7 nucleotides match TRBD1. Looked up from germline, CDR1 is SNHLY and CDR2 is FYNNEI. With 10 bases clipped from V and 0 bases from J, the junction kept 12 bases outside the gene matches. This CDR3 is built from 15 residues.

This clonotype was seen a single time. The rearrangement links TRBV29-1 to TRBJ2-1; TRBD2 is a possible D gene (5 bases). The CDR3 consists of 16 residues. The germline gives CDR1 SQVTM, CDR2 ANQGSEA. V was shortened by 0 bases and J by 6 bases, with 18 bases between the two germline ends. This chain's CDR3 is CSVEDPLAFRGNEQFF. The DNA of the CDR3 is TGCAGCGTTGAAGATCCCCTCGCCTTCCGGGGCAATGAGCAGTTCTTC.

Concerning this clonotype itself: A much bigger clone sits one base away, suggesting this may be a read error. CDR3 sequence reads: CASSPDVSGANALTF. CDR3 coding DNA: TGTGCCAGCTCACCAGACGTGTCTGGGGCCAACGCCCTGACTTTC. J is TRBJ2-6 and V is TRBV18; D possibly corresponds to TRBD1 (5 bases). The CDR3 is 15 amino acids. CDR1 is KGHSH and CDR2 is LQKENI in the germline V gene.

This clonotype is a singleton in its sample. The chain employs TRBV4-2 and TRBJ1-1; weak D call: TRBD1 (6 bases). Between the trimmed V and J ends, which lost 0 bases and 2 bases, there was a span of 19 bases. Germline V lookup: CDR1 LGHNA, CDR2 YNFKEQ. This CDR3 contains 18 residues. CDR3 coding DNA: TGTGCCAGCAGCCAAGATCCAAACAGGGTAGGGGTAAACACTGAAGCTTTCTTT. Translating it yields CASSQDPNRVGVNTEAFF.

In regard to this clonotype: In this CDR3 the conserved last residue, phenylalanine or tryptophan, is missing, so a read error is likely. Here the CDR3 DNA reads TGTGCCATCAGTGAAGGCAGGGAGGATGGCTACACCTTA. Its translation: CAISEGREDGYTL. This chain joins TRBV10-3 and TRBJ1-2; D is possibly TRBD1 (5 bases). V gave up 3 bases and J gave up 6 bases, with 11 bases separating them. Looked up from germline, CDR1 is ENHRY and CDR2 is SYGVKD. This CDR3 comprises 13 residues.

This clonotype has just a few counts. This sequence joins TRBV5-1 and TRBJ1-1, with TRBD1 identical over 7 bases. CDR1 and CDR2 (germline): SGHRS, YFSETQ. The V segment lost 2 bases and the J segment 4 bases; nucleotides outside the gene matches: 8. This CDR3 is built from 15 residues. CDR3 in DNA: TGCGCCAGCAGCTTCCCAGGGGCAGGGGGCACTGAAGCTTTCTTT. Translated, it gives CASSFPGAGGTEAFF.

This clonotype was observed a single time. This chain joins TRBV20-1 and TRBJ1-1; 7 bases are shared with TRBD1. The CDR3 has 13 amino acids. Per the germline V gene, CDR1 is DFQATT and CDR2 is SNEGSKA (reference sequence). The junction had 9 bases not matched to a gene; V was cut back by 5 bases and J by 6 bases. The CDR3 loop reads CSAFEGAMAEAFF. CDR3 DNA sequence: TGCAGTGCTTTCGAGGGGGCCATGGCTGAAGCTTTCTTT.

This clonotype was observed a handful of times. V is TRBV29-1 and J is TRBJ2-7; 11 bases are shared with TRBD2. The CDR3 extends over 13 amino acids. CDR1 SQVTM and CDR2 ANQGSEA come from the germline V gene. V lost 5 bases, J lost 2 bases, and 2 bases stayed unmatched. The CDR3 bases are TGCAGCGTTATTAGCGGGGGGGCCTACGAGCAGTACTTC. Translation: CSVISGGAYEQYF.

This clonotype was detected only a few times. This chain uses TRBV14 with TRBJ2-7; 10 positions agree with TRBD1. Trimming took 2 bases from V and 4 from J; bases not matched to a gene: 8. The germline gives CDR1 SGHDN, CDR2 FVKESK. The CDR3 is 16 residues long. CDR3 nucleotide sequence: TGTGCCAGCAGCCAAAGCCGGGACAGGGGAGCGTACGAGCAGTACTTC. As protein: CASSQSRDRGAYEQYF.

The rearrangement joins TRBV28 to TRBJ2-5; the D is unclear. The CDR3 sequence is 13 residues long. Germline V lookup: CDR1 MDHEN, CDR2 SYDVKM. V was pared by 8 bases and J by 5 bases, with 15 bases between. Here the CDR3 DNA reads TGTGCCAGCGGTTCACGGACGAGGGAGACCCAGTACTTC. It codes for CASGSRTRETQYF.

V and J are TRBV5-6 and TRBJ1-1, with TRBD1 as a possible D gene (6 bases). Trimming took off 1 base at V and 2 bases at J, with 12 bases between the two ends. This CDR3 is built from 15 residues. Germline V gene data show CDR1 as SGHDT and CDR2 as YYEEEE. The DNA of the CDR3 is TGTGCCAGCAGCTTGCTTATGGGGGGCAACACTGAAGCTTTCTTT. This gives the protein CASSLLMGGNTEAFF.

Note on this clonotype: A much larger clone differs by one base, so this may be a read error. The rearrangement links TRBV29-1 to TRBJ1-2; TRBD1 matches at 7 bases. The ends lost 7 bases at V and 2 bases at J; junction bases unmatched: 4. CDR1 is SQVTM, CDR2 ANQGSEA, per germline. The CDR3 contains 12 residues. The CDR3 region has the DNA TGCAGCGGTGGAGGGGGCAACTATGGCTACACCTTC. Protein sequence: CSGGGGNYGYTF.

This clonotype was observed a handful of times. The chain couples TRBV28 to TRBJ1-1; possibly TRBD1 for D (5 bases). V shed 1 base and J shed 4 bases, with 13 bases lying between them. Germline V gene data show CDR1 as MDHEN and CDR2 as SYDVKM. The CDR3 has 15 residues. The CDR3 sequence: CASSLLGGLGTEAFF. As DNA, the CDR3 is TGTGCCAGCAGTTTATTGGGGGGTTTGGGCACTGAAGCTTTCTTT. The complete variable domain, with remaining parts taken from reference TRBV28 and TRBJ1-1, reads DVKVTQSSRYLVKRTGEKVFLECVQDMDHENMFWYRQDPGLGLRLIYFSYDVKMKEKGDIPEGYSVSREKKERFSLILESASTNQTSMYLCASSLLGGLGTEAFFGQGTRLTVV.

The sample holds many counts of this clonotype. The V call is TRBV7-2, the J call TRBJ1-2; 7 bases map to TRBD1. J was trimmed by 4 bases and V by 5 bases; bases with no gene match: 10. The CDR3 runs 15 residues. Looked up from germline, CDR1 is SGHTA and CDR2 is FQGNSA. The DNA for the CDR3 is TGTGCCAGCAGCCCCCGGACAGGCGACCTCTATGGCTACACCTTC. This sequence encodes CASSPRTGDLYGYTF.

The genes are TRBV20-1 and TRBJ2-7; the match to TRBD1 covers 8 bases. The CDR3 has 12 amino acids. Per the germline V gene, CDR1 is DFQATT and CDR2 is SNEGSKA (reference sequence). V gave up 4 bases and J gave up 5 bases; unmatched junction bases: 4. The CDR3 loop is CSATGQGNEQYF. The CDR3 DNA reads as TGCAGTGCTACAGGACAGGGTAACGAGCAGTACTTC.

This chain links TRBV28 with TRBJ1-5; D remains unclear. This CDR3 has 14 amino acids. Germline CDR1 reads MDHEN; CDR2 reads SYDVKM. V dropped 6 bases and J dropped 3 bases, with 12 bases sitting between them. DNA for the CDR3: TGTGCCAGCAGCGAGAGGAGACTCAATCAGCCCCAGCATTTT. Translation: CASSERRLNQPQHF.

Note on this clonotype: A clone one base away is much larger, so this may be a read error. This sequence joins TRBV5-6 and TRBJ2-5; perhaps D is TRBD1 or TRBD2 (5 bases each). Germline-derived CDR1 and CDR2 are SGHDT and YYEEEE. There are 16 residues in the CDR3. Trimming took off 0 bases at V and 11 bases at J, with 23 bases between the two ends. CDR3 loop: CASSLVPGTLNNEQYF. In DNA form, the CDR3 reads TGTGCCAGCAGCTTGGTGCCAGGGACGCTTAACAATGAGCAGTACTTC.

The rearrangement links TRBV7-3 to TRBJ2-2; D uncertain. V was trimmed by 1 base and J by 9 bases, leaving 9 bases between them. This CDR3 comprises 13 residues. The germline CDR1 and CDR2 sequences are SGHTA and FQGTGA. CDR3 nucleotides: TGTGCCAGCAGCTTAAAAGGGCGTAGGGAGCTGTTTTTT. It translates to CASSLKGRRELFF.

In regard to this clonotype: Just one base apart from a much larger clone, this may be a read error. The rearrangement links TRBV4-2 to TRBJ1-2; D ambiguous. The CDR3 runs 12 residues. Germline V CDR1 and CDR2: LGHNA, YNFKEQ. The ends were cut back, 3 bases at V and 7 bases at J, with 9 bases in the middle. The DNA of the CDR3 is TGTGCCAGCAGCCAGCAGCGGGGTGGCTACACCTTC. The encoded protein is CASSQQRGGYTF.

This clonotype has a count of ten or more. The V gene is TRBV12-3 or TRBV12-4, the J gene TRBJ1-2, with D maybe TRBD1 (5 bases). The CDR3 contains 12 residues. V was clipped by 4 bases and J by 8 bases, with 11 bases between them. CDR3 in amino acids: CASSSGGRGYTF. The CDR3 DNA reads as TGTGCCAGCAGTTCTGGGGGTAGGGGCTACACCTTC.